The rows below give T cell receptor beta chains drawn from one sample of a study of early T cells in non-severe SARS-CoV-2 infection. TCRdb redid the calling of the 5' RACE reads with MiXCR, one entry per CDR3 protein. The sample contains fewer than 30,000 distinct CDR3 sequences, 5% to 6.5% of which appear only once. Input material: whole blood. These receptors originate from an adult who was a healthcare worker with PCR-confirmed SARS-CoV-2 infection or an uninfected control (not recorded which). The CDR3 runs from the conserved cysteine through the conserved F or W. The D gene is left open where the match is weak. Clone size appears in some rows only: once, few, many, or a class for an expanded clone.

j_call clone_size v_call d_call cdr3_aa cdr3_nt
TRBJ2-7 many TRBV10-2 TRBD1 CASSEYQGVYEQYF TGCGCCAGCAGTGAGTACCAGGGGGTTTACGAGCAGTACTTC
TRBJ2-6 . TRBV5-4 . CASSLGGPGANVLTF TGTGCCAGCAGCTTAGGGGGGCCTGGGGCCAACGTCCTGACTTTC
TRBJ1-1 many TRBV21-1 . CASSVRDTKGRGTEAFF TGTGCCAGCAGCGTCCGGGACACTAAGGGGAGGGGCACTGAAGCTTTCTTT
TRBJ1-5 many TRBV5-1 . CASRRGANQPQHF TGCGCCAGCAGGAGGGGGGCGAATCAGCCCCAGCATTTT
TRBJ2-2 many TRBV5-6 . CASSLAIRQVTTGELFF TGTGCCAGCAGCTTGGCCATTCGGCAGGTGACAACCGGGGAGCTGTTTTTT
TRBJ1-1 many TRBV12-3/TRBV12-4 TRBD1 CASSSQGKGNTEAFF TGTGCCAGCAGTTCACAGGGGAAGGGGAACACTGAAGCTTTCTTT
TRBJ1-5 many TRBV2 TRBD1 CASSGDRVAQPQHF TGTGCCAGCAGTGGTGACAGGGTAGCTCAGCCCCAGCATTTT
TRBJ2-1 . TRBV7-8 . CASSLRRGLDNEQFF TGTGCCAGCAGCTTAAGGCGGGGGCTGGACAATGAGCAGTTCTTC
TRBJ2-3 few TRBV7-2 TRBD1 CASSLGQGVGDTQYF TGTGCCAGCAGCCTGGGACAGGGGGTGGGGGATACGCAGTATTTT
TRBJ2-7 few TRBV30 TRBD1 CAWGYPGGPYEQYF TGTGCCTGGGGATATCCAGGGGGCCCTTACGAGCAGTACTTC
TRBJ2-3 many TRBV12-5 . CASGPDPTPDTQYF TGTGCTAGTGGACCGGACCCAACCCCAGATACGCAGTATTTT
TRBJ1-1 many TRBV11-2 TRBD1 CASSLKAGGTMNTEAFF TGTGCCAGCAGCTTAAAAGCAGGGGGCACTATGAACACTGAAGCTTTCTTT
TRBJ1-5 many TRBV6-1 . CASSEDGVIDQPQHF TGTGCCAGCAGTGAAGATGGGGTGATAGATCAGCCCCAGCATTTT
TRBJ1-1 . TRBV9 . CASSPDRDTEAFF TGTGCCAGCAGTCCGGACCGGGACACTGAAGCTTTCTTT
TRBJ2-7 many TRBV6-5 . CASSYSNEQYF TGTGCCAGCAGTTACTCAAACGAGCAGTACTTC
TRBJ1-4 . TRBV12-3/TRBV12-4 . CASSLGATTNEKLFF TGTGCCAGCAGTTTAGGGGCAACAACTAATGAAAAACTGTTTTTT
TRBJ2-5 . TRBV6-1 . CASSGGLETQYF TGTGCCAGCAGTGGGGGCCTTGAGACCCAGTACTTC
TRBJ2-6 few TRBV4-2 . CASSQDRRNSGANVLTF TGTGCCAGCAGCCAAGATAGGCGGAACTCTGGGGCCAACGTCCTGACTTTC
TRBJ2-1 many TRBV5-4 TRBD1 CASSGSDRAYNEQFF TGTGCCAGCAGCGGATCGGACAGGGCCTACAATGAGCAGTTCTTC
TRBJ1-2 many TRBV6-2/TRBV6-3 . CASRTQYGYTF TGTGCCAGCAGAACACAATATGGCTACACCTTC
TRBJ1-4 many TRBV6-1 TRBD1 CASRENRGLNEKLFF TGTGCCAGCAGGGAAAACAGGGGGCTGAATGAAAAACTGTTTTTT
TRBJ1-1 few TRBV4-1 . CASSQEGSPTEAFF TGCGCCAGCAGCCAAGAGGGCTCGCCCACTGAAGCTTTCTTT
TRBJ2-7 many TRBV5-4 . CASSLATGKYEQYF TGTGCCAGCAGCTTGGCCACCGGAAAGTACGAGCAGTACTTC